This TCR beta chain originates from a study of T cells expressing NK-cell markers. TCR beta cDNA was generated via 5'RACE template switching incorporating UMIs. TCRdb re-analyzed the 5' RACE reads; it lists each CDR3 protein once, without DNA. In total, the table holds roughly 300,000 distinct CDR3 sequences. As for this clonotype: Antigen specificity is unknown.

Findings and limits, study-wide: The HCMV specificity of the expanded NKG2C+ T cell clones stayed unresolved. A handful of donors showed these clonotypes also leading the CD3+CD56-NKG2C+ fraction.

Germline V gives CDR1 MNHNS, CDR2 SASEGT. The CDR3 is 16 amino acids. The sample consisted of blood T cells: a sorted CD56 or NKG2C T cell subset, CD4+ or CD8+ T cells, or bulk PBMC T cells (not recorded which). This sequence originates from a woman between 18 and 70 years old in good health. The chain couples TRBV6-1 to TRBJ2-1; TCRdb's D gene call, TRBD2, goes unchecked for lack of DNA. The CDR3 loop is CASNLIAGGPYNEQFF.